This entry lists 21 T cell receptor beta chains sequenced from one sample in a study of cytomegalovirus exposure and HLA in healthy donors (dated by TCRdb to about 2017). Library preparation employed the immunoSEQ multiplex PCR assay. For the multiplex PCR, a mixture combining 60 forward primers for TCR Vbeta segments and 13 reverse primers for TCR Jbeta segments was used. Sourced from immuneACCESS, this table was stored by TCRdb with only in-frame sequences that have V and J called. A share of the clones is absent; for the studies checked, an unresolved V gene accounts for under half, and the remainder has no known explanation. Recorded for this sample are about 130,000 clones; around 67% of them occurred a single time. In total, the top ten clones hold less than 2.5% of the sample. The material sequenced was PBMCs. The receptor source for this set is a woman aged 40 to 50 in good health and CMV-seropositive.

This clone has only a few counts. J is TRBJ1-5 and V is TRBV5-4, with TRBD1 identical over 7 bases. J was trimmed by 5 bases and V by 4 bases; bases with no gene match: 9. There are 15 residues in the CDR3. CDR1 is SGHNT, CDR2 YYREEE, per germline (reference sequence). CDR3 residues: CASSQDDRDDQPQHF. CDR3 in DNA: TGTGCCAGCAGCCAAGATGACAGGGACGATCAGCCCCAGCATTTT.

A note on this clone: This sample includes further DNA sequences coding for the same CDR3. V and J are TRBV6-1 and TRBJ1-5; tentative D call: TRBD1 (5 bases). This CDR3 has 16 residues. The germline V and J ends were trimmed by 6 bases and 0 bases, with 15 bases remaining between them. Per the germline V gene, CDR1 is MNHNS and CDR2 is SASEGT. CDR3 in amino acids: CASSERAGPSNQPQHF. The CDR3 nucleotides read TGTGCCAGCAGCGAAAGGGCAGGGCCTAGCAATCAGCCCCAGCATTTT.

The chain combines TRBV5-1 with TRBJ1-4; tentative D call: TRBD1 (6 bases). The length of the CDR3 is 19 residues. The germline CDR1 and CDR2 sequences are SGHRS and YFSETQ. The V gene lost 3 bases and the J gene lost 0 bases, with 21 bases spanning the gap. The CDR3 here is CASSWGAGDYFATNEKLFF. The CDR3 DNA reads TGCGCCAGCAGCTGGGGGGCTGGGGACTACTTTGCAACTAATGAAAAACTGTTTTTT.

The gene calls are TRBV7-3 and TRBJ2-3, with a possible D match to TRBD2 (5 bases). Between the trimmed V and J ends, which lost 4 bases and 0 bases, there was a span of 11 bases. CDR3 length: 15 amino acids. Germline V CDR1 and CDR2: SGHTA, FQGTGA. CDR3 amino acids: CASSSGRVSTDTQYF. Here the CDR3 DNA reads TGTGCCAGCAGCTCCGGGCGGGTTAGCACAGATACGCAGTATTTT.

CDR3 region: CASSVSPIEGGNEQYF. In nucleotides, the CDR3 is TGTGCCAGCAGCGTATCCCCGATAGAGGGCGGGAACGAGCAGTACTTC. The genes are TRBV9 and TRBJ2-7, with D possibly being TRBD2 (6 bases). Germline V lookup: CDR1 SGDLS, CDR2 YYNGEE. The germline V and J ends were trimmed by 1 base and 5 bases, with 19 bases remaining between them. The CDR3 extends over 16 amino acids.

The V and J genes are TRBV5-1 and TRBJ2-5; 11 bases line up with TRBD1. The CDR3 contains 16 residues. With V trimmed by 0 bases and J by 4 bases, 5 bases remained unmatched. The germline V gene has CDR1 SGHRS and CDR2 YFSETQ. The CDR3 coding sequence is TGCGCCAGCAGCTTGGGAGGGACAGGGGGGCCAGAGACCCAGTACTTC. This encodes CASSLGGTGGPETQYF. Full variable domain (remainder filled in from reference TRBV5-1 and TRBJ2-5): KAGVTQTPRYLIKTRGQQVTLSCSPISGHRSVSWYQQTPGQGLQFLFEYFSETQRNKGNFPGRFSGRQFSNSRSEMNVSTLELGDSALYLCASSLGGTGGPETQYFGPGTRLLVL.

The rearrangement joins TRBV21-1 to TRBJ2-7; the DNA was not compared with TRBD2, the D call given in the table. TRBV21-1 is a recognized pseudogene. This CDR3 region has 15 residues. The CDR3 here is CASSLGAEGLNEQYF. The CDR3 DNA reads TGTGCCAGCAGCTTAGGGGCGGAGGGACTGAACGAGCAGTACTTC.

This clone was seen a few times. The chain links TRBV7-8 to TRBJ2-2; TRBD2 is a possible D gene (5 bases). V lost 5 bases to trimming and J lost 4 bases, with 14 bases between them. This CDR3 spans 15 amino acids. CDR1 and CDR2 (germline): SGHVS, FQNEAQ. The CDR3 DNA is TGTGCCAGCAGCCCGAGGGAGTCGGGCACCGGGGAGCTGTTTTTT. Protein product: CASSPRESGTGELFF.

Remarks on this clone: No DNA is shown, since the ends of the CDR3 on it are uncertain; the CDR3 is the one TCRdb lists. The CDR3 is CASSVGEGTGGGHTF. The genes are TRBV9 and TRBJ1-2; the table's D call, TRBD1, was not checked against the DNA. CDR1 and CDR2 from the germline V gene are SGDLS and YYNGEE. The CDR3 comprises 15 residues, both ends counted.

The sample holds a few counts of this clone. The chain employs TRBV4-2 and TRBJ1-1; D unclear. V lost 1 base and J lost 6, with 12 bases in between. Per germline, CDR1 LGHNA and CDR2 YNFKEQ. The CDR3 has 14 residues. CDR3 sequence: CASSQGSVNAEAFF. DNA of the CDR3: TGTGCCAGCAGCCAAGGTTCAGTAAACGCTGAAGCTTTCTTT.

CDR3 sequence (DNA): TGTGCCAGCAGTTTTAGCGGGGCGGGGGGCACTGAAGCTTTCTTT. Encoded protein: CASSFSGAGGTEAFF. The V and J genes are TRBV28 and TRBJ1-1; a weak D match, TRBD1 (5 bases). V shed 3 bases and J shed 4 bases, with 15 bases lying between them. Germline V CDR1 and CDR2: MDHEN, SYDVKM. The CDR3 sequence is 15 residues long. The full variable domain, rest sourced from reference TRBV28 and TRBJ1-1, is DVKVTQSSRYLVKRTGEKVFLECVQDMDHENMFWYRQDPGLGLRLIYFSYDVKMKEKGDIPEGYSVSREKKERFSLILESASTNQTSMYLCASSFSGAGGTEAFFGQGTRLTVV.

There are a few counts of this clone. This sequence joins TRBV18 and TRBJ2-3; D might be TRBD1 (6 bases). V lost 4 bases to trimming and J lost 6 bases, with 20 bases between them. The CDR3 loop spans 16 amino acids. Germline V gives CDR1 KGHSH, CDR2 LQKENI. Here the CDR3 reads CASSRLRTDQRDTQYF. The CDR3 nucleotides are TGTGCCAGCTCACGCCTCCGGACAGACCAACGGGATACGCAGTATTTT.

The CDR3 loop is CASSLGGLAGLYNEQFF. The CDR3 nucleotides are TGTGCCAGCAGCTTGGGGGGACTAGCGGGGTTATACAATGAGCAGTTCTTC. The J gene is TRBJ2-1, the V gene TRBV5-6; 13 bases are shared with TRBD2. Germline V gene sequence: CDR1 SGHDT, CDR2 YYEEEE. V was clipped by 0 bases and J by 4 bases; unmatched bases: 4. The CDR3 loop spans 17 amino acids.

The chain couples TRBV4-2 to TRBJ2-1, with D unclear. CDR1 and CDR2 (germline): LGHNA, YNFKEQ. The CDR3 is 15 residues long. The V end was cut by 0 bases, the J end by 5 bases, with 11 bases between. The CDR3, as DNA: TGTGCCAGCAGCCAAGAAAATGGCAGAAACAATGAGCAGTTCTTC. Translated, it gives CASSQENGRNNEQFF.

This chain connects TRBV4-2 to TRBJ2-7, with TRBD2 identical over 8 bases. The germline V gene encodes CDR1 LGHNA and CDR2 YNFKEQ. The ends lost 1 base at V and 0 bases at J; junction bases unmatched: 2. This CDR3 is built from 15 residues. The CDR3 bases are TGTGCCAGCAGCCAAGGGGGACTAGTCTCCTACGAGCAGTACTTC. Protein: CASSQGGLVSYEQYF.

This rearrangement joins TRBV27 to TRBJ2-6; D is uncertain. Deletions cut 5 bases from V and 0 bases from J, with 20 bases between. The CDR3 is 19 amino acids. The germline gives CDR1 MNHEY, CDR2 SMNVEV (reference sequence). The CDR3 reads CASSLGFRLTYSGANVLTF. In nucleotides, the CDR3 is TGTGCCAGCAGTCTCGGCTTCAGGCTGACGTACTCTGGGGCCAACGTCCTGACTTTC.

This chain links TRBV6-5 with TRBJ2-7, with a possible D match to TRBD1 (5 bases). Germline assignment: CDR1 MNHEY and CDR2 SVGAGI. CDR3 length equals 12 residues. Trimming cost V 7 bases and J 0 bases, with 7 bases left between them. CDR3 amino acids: CASKDNSYEQYF. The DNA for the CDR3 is TGTGCCAGCAAGGACAACTCCTACGAGCAGTACTTC.

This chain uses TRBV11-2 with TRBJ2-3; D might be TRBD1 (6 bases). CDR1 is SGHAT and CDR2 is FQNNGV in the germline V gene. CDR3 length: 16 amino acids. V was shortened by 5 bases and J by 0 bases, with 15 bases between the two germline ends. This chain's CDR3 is CASSPNRAASTDTQYF. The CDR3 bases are TGTGCCAGCAGCCCTAACAGGGCAGCTAGCACAGATACGCAGTATTTT.

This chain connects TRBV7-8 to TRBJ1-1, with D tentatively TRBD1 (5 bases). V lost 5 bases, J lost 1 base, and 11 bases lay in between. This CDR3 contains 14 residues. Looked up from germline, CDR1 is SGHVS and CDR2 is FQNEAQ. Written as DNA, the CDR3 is TGTGCCAGCAGCCCTAGAACAGGGAACACTGAAGCTTTCTTT. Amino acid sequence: CASSPRTGNTEAFF.

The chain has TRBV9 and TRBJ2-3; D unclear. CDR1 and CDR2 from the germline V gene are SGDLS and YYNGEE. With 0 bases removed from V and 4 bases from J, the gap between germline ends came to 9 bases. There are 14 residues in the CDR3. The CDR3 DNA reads TGTGCCAGCAGCGTAGGCAGCACAGCAGATACGCAGTATTTT. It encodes CASSVGSTADTQYF.

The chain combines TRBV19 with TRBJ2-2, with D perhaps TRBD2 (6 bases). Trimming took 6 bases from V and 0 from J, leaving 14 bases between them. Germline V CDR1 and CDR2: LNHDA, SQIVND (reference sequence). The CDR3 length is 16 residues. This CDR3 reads CASRGGPTANTGELFF. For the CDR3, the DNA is TGTGCCAGTAGGGGGGGACCCACCGCGAACACCGGGGAGCTGTTTTTT.